This TCR beta chain was found in a study of blood T cell repertoires in COVID-19 (dated by TCRdb to 2020 to 2022). Background on the whole study: The collaborator samples originated in the United States, Italy and Spain and spanned the acute and convalescent phases of COVID-19. HLA class I and class II types, where available, came from metadata supplied by the sample provider rather than from assay-based typing. The prospective study material was composed of cDNA or gDNA derived from T cells, B-cell-depleted T cells, or PBMCs. The repertoires were made available in a free public database intended to serve as a resource for research on the immune response to SARS-CoV-2. A de-identified subject ID, COVID-19 status, age in years and sex were almost always included in the sample metadata. The samples were drawn from two sources: the first 160 participants of the ongoing ImmuneRACE study, and over 1,000 subjects contributed by 6 global collaborators. Subjects who had been exposed to COVID-19, were actively infected with it, or had recovered from it provided the deeply sampled blood TCRbeta repertoires that made up the dataset. What the study reported, not specific to this receptor: Clinical and demographic metadata were provided uncurated, with the amount varying by source and participant.

In the prospective study, participants were about 18 to 90 years old, resided in approximately 22 geographic areas of the United States, and were enrolled through a virtual design. To assign participants to cohorts, the prospective study relied on clinical history that participants themselves reported in a screening survey and a study questionnaire. Mobile phlebotomists in the prospective study collected whole blood, serum and a nasopharyngeal or oropharyngeal swab from every participant. Over an approximately 2-month period, participants in the prospective study had the option of providing additional blood draws and questionnaires. Prospective study blood samples were shipped either frozen or at room temperature before DNA extraction. The immunoSEQ Assay, a bias-controlled multiplex PCR, was used to amplify TCRbeta CDR3 regions from genomic DNA. The paper's processing steps were these. Nucleated cell counts per sample were estimated from amplification of reference gene primers within the assay. Sequence reads were collapsed and filtered to measure the absolute abundance of every unique TCRbeta CDR3 rearrangement. For each sample, productive Simpson clonality was calculated as the square root of Simpson's diversity index over productive rearrangements. TCRdb took over this immuneACCESS table, retaining in-frame rearrangements with V and J assigned. Such tables are incomplete; in checked studies, under half of the missing clones stem from an unresolved V gene, and the remainder is unexplained. V and J calls and clone size are copied from that table; D and trimming were computed from the DNA. Across this sample there are around 250,000 clones, with 85% to 90% seen only once. The ten largest clonotypes hold 4.1% of the sample.

Comment on this clone: This clone's antigen is unknown. The sample holds no much larger clone one base away, and base qualities are not on file.

V sheds 7 bases and J sheds 5 bases, leaving 15 bases between their ends. CDR1 and CDR2 are read off the germline V gene as WSHSY and SAAADI. From the cysteine through the phenylalanine, the CDR3 covers 14 amino acids. Only the CDR3 region is kept as DNA, spanning 42 bases read in frame from base 1. The sequence came from a woman aged 25-40 years with acute COVID-19. This chain joins TRBV10-2 to TRBJ1-3; TRBD1 is a weak D gene call, 5 bases matching. Sequencing was carried out using PBMCs or T cells enriched from blood (not recorded which). The nucleotides are TGCGCCAGCACTTTAACAGGTCCTCGAAACACCATATATTTT. Its translation reads: CASTLTGPRNTIYF.